This T cell receptor (beta chain) was retrieved from a study of OX40 agonist ivuxolimab in advanced cancers. Method: immunoSEQ multiplex PCR; TCRdb's copy keeps in-frame clones and lacks some. This table holds about 79,000 clones, around 91% found once. Sequences were derived from CD4+ or CD8+ T cells sorted from blood, sampled in a trial of the OX40 agonist ivuxolimab. The receptor's source is an adult with an advanced solid tumor such as melanoma, head and neck, liver or kidney cancer.

The CDR3 protein is CASRDIVGQTHTGELFF. The CDR3 coding sequence is TGTGCCAGTAGGGATATTGTCGGACAGACTCACACCGGGGAGCTGTTTTTT. The chain couples TRBV19 to TRBJ2-2; D perhaps matches TRBD1 (6 bases). This CDR3 is 17 amino acids long. The ends were cut back, 6 bases at V and 3 bases at J, with 20 bases in the middle. CDR1 and CDR2 from the germline V gene are LNHDA and SQIVND (reference sequence).